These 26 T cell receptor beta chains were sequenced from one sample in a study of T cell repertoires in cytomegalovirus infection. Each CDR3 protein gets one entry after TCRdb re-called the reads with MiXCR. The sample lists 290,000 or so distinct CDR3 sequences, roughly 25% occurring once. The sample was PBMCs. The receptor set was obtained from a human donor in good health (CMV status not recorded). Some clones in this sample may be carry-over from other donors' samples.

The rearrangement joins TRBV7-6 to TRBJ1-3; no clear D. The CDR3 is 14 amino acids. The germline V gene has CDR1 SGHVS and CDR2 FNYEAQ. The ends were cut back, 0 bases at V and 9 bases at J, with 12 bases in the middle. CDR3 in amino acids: CASSLAAGRITIYF. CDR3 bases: TGTGCCAGCAGCTTAGCGGCAGGAAGAATCACCATATATTTT.

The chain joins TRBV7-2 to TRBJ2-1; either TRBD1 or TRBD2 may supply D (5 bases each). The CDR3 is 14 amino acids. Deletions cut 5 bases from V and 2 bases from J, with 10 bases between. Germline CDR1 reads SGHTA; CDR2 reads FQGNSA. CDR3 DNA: TGTGCCAGCAGCCCCGGGACCACCTACAATGAGCAGTTCTTC. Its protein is CASSPGTTYNEQFF.

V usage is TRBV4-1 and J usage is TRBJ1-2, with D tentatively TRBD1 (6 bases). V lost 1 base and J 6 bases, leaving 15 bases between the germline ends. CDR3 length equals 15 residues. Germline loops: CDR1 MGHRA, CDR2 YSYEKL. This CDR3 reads CASSQGGRGAHGYTF. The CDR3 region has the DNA TGCGCCAGCAGCCAAGGGGGACGGGGGGCGCATGGCTACACCTTC.

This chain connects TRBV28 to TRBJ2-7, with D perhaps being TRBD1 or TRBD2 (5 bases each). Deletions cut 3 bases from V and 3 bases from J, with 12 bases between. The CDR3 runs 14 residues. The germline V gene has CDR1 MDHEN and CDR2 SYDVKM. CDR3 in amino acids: CASSFQGTRYEQYF. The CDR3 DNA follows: TGTGCCAGCAGTTTTCAAGGGACCCGCTACGAGCAGTACTTC.

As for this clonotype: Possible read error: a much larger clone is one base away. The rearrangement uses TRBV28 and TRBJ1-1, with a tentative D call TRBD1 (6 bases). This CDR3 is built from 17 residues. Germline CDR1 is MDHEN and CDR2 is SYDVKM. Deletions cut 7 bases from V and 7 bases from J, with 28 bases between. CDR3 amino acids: CASKGIRGGRRLGEAFF. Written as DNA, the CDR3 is TGTGCCAGCAAGGGTATCCGCGGGGGGCGCAGGTTAGGTGAAGCTTTCTTT.

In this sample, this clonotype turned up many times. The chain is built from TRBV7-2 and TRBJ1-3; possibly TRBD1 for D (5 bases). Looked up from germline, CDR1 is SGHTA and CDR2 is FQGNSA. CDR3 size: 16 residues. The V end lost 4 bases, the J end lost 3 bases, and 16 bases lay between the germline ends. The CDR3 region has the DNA TGTGCCAGCAGCTACTCCGGGACCCCCGGTGGAAACACCATATATTTT. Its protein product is CASSYSGTPGGNTIYF.

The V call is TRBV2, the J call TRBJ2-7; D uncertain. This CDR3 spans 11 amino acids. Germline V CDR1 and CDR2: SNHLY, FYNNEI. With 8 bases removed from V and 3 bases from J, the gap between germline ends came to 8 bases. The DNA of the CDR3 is TGTGCCAGCCGGATGAGCTACGAGCAGTACTTC. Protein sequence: CASRMSYEQYF.

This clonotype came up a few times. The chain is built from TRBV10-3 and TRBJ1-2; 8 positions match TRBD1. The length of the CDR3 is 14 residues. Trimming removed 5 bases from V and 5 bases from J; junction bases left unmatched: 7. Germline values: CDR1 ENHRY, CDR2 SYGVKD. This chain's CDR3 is CAISLDRASYGYTF. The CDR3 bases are TGTGCCATCAGTTTGGACAGGGCATCTTATGGCTACACCTTC.

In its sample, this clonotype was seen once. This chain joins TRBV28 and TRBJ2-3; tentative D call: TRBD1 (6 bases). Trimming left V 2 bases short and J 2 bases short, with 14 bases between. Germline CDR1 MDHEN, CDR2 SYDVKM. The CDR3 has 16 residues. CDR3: CASSLPSGQPTDTQYF. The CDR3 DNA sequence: TGTGCCAGCAGTTTACCTTCCGGACAGCCCACAGATACGCAGTATTTT.

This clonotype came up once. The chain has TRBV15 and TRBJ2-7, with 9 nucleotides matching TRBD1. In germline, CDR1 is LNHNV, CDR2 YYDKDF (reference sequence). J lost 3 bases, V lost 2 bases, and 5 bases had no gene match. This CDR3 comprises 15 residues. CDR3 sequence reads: CATSRPGQGIYEQYF. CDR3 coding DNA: TGTGCCACCAGCAGACCTGGACAGGGGATCTACGAGCAGTACTTC.

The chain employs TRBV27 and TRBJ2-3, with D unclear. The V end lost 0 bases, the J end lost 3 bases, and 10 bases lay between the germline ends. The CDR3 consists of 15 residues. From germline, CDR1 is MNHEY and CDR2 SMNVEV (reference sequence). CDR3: CASSLSTYGTDTQYF. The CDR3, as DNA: TGTGCCAGCAGTTTATCGACCTATGGGACAGATACGCAGTATTTT.

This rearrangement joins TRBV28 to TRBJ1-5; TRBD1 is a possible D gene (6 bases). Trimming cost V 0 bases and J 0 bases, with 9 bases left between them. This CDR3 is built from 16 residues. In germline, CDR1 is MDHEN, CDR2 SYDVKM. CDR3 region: CASSLWGGASNQPQHF. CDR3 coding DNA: TGTGCCAGCAGTTTATGGGGGGGGGCTAGCAATCAGCCCCAGCATTTT.

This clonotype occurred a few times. This chain's CDR3 is CASSLGPFGETQYF. The CDR3 DNA reads as TGTGCCAGCAGCTTGGGACCGTTCGGAGAGACCCAGTACTTC. The V and J genes are TRBV5-6 and TRBJ2-5; unclear D gene. The CDR3 spans 14 residues. The ends were cut back, 0 bases at V and 4 bases at J, with 10 bases in the middle. Germline CDR1 and CDR2: SGHDT and YYEEEE.

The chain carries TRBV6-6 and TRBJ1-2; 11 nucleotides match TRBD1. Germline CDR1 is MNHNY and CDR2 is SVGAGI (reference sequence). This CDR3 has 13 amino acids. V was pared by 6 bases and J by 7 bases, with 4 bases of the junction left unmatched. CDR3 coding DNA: TGTGCCAGCAGGGACAGGGGGCGATTTGGCTACACCTTC. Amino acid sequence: CASRDRGRFGYTF.

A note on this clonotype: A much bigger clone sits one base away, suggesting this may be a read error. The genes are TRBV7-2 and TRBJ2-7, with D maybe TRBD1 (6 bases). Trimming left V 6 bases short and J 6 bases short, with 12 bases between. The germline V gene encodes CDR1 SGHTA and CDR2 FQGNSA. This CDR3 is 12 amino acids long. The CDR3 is CASRPAGAEQYF. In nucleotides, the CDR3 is TGTGCCAGCAGGCCGGCAGGGGCCGAGCAGTACTTC.

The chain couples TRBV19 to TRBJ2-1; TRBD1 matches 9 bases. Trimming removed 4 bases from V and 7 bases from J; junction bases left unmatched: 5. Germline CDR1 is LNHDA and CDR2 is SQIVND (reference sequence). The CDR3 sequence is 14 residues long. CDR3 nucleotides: TGTGCCAGTAGTAACAGGGGGCGCCCGAATGAGCAGTTCTTC. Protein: CASSNRGRPNEQFF.

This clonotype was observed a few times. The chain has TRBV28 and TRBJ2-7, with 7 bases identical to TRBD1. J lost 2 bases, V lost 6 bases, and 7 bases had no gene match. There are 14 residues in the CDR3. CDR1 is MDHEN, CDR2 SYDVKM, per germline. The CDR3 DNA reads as TGTGCCAGCAGCATAATACAGGGGCCCTACGAGCAGTACTTC. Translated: CASSIIQGPYEQYF.

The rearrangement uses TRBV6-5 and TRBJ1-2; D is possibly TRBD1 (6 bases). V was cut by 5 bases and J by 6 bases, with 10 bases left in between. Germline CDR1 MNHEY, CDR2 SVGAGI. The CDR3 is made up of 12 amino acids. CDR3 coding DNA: TGTGCCAGCAGTCCCTACAGGGATGGCTACACCTTC. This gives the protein CASSPYRDGYTF.

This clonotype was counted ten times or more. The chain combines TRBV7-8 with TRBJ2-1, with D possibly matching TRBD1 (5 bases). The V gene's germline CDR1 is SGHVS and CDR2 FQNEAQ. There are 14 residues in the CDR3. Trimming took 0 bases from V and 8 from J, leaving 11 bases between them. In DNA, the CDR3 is TGTGCCAGCAGCTTAGCTACCAGGGCCTATGAGCAGTTCTTC. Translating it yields CASSLATRAYEQFF.

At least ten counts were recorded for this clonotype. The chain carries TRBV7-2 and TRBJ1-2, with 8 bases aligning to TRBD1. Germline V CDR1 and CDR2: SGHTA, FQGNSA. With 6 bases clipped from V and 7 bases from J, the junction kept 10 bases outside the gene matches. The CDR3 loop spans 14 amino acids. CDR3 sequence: CASRRGQGSGGYTF. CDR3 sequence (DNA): TGTGCCAGCAGAAGAGGACAGGGCAGTGGTGGCTACACCTTC.

Written as DNA, the CDR3 is TGCAGCTACGGGGGCTCGAAAAACATTCAGTACTTC. Translating it yields CSYGGSKNIQYF. The genes are TRBV20-1 and TRBJ2-4, with D tentatively TRBD1 or TRBD2 (6 bases each). The CDR3 spans 12 residues. Germline CDR1 reads DFQATT; CDR2 reads SNEGSKA (reference sequence).

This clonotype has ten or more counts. CDR3 region: CASSPAWGLAYEQYF. The DNA for the CDR3 is TGTGCCAGCAGCCCTGCGTGGGGACTAGCCTACGAGCAGTACTTC. The rearrangement joins TRBV7-9 to TRBJ2-7, with TRBD2 identical over 8 bases. The CDR3 runs to 15 residues. CDR1 and CDR2 from the germline V gene are SEHNR and FQNEAQ (reference sequence). Trimming at V came to 5 bases and at J to 2 bases, leaving 8 bases not matched to a gene.

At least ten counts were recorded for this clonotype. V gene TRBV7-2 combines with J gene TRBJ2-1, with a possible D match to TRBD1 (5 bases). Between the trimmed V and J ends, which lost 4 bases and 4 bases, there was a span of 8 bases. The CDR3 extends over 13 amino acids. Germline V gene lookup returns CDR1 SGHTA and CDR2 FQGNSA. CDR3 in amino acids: CASSSRQYNEQFF. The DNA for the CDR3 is TGTGCCAGCAGCTCAAGACAGTACAATGAGCAGTTCTTC.

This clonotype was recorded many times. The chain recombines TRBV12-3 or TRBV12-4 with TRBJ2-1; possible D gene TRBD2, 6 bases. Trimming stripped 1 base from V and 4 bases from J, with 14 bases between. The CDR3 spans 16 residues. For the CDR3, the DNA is TGTGCCAGCAGTTTAGGCGGGACCAGGCCGTACAATGAGCAGTTCTTC. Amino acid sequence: CASSLGGTRPYNEQFF.

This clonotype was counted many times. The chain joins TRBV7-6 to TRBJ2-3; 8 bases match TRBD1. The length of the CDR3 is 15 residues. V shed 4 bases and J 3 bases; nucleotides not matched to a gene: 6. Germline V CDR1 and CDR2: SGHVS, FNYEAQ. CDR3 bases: TGTGCCAGCAGCTCTCGACAGGGGAAGACAGATACGCAGTATTTT. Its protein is CASSSRQGKTDTQYF.

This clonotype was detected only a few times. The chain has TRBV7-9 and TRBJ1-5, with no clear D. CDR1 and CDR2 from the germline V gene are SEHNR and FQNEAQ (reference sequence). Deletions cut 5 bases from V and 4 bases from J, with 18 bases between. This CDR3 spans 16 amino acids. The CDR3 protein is CASSLGVGSVNQPQHF. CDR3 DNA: TGTGCCAGCAGCCTGGGTGTAGGATCTGTTAATCAGCCCCAGCATTTT.